This T cell receptor (beta chain) was retrieved from a study of PD-L1 blockade in urothelial cancer. Study context: Blood was tested 3 weeks (second dose) and 6 weeks into treatment. Counts from blood samples showed a median of roughly 140,000 T cells. Study observations and caveats: The study found that durable-benefit patients expanded tumor-associated blood clones more at 3 weeks.

Sequenced by immunoSEQ multiplex PCR; TCRdb stores in-frame clones only, minus some. Of 43,000 or so clones listed, 75% to 85% are singletons. The V gene's germline CDR1 is MGHDK and CDR2 SYGVNS. V was clipped by 3 bases and J by 5 bases, with 10 bases between them. This CDR3 comprises 13 residues. Regarding this clone: Its target is not known.

Sample time point: pretreatment peripheral blood. V is TRBV25-1 and J is TRBJ1-2, with a weak D call TRBD1 (6 bases). The origin of this receptor is a man between 60 and 75 years old with urothelial cancer. The sequencing here drew on PBMCs, taken around atezolizumab (anti-PD-L1) treatment. The CDR3 nucleotides are TGTGCCAGCAGTGATACAGGGAGATATGGCTACACCTTC. Translating it yields CASSDTGRYGYTF.